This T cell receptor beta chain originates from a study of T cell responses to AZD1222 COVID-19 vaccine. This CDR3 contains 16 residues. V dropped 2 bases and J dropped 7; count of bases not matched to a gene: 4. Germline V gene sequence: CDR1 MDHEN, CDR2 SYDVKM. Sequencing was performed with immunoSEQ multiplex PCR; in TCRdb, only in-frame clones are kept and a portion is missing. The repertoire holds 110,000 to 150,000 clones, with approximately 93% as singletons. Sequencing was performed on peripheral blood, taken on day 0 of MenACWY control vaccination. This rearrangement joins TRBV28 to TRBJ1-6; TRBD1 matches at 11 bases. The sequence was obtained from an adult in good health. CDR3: CASSLAGQGVNSPLHF. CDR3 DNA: TGTGCCAGCAGTTTAGCGGGACAGGGGGTCAATTCACCCCTCCACTTT.